The clone carrying this T cell receptor (beta chain) has only a few counts. Its target is not known. The Oncomine TCR Beta short-read assay sequenced DNA from cultured CD4+ T cells. TCRdb passed the PCR reads through MiXCR, listing each CDR3 protein once. The table includes about 25,000 distinct CDR3 sequences, roughly 31% detected once. Time point of the sample: late sampling 161 to 241 days after vaccination in a few convalescent patients. Treatment specified: approximately 9-day PBMC culture with coronavirus spike peptide pools or control peptides (ViraFEST assay). Germline-derived CDR1 and CDR2 are DFQATT and SNEGSKA (reference sequence). The junction had 11 bases not matched to a gene; V was cut back by 6 bases and J by 4 bases. This CDR3 spans 14 amino acids. The sample comes from a study of vaccination and CD4 T cells after COVID-19. About the research overall: Overlapping spike peptides from SARS-CoV-2, HCoV-NL63, HCoV-OC43 and HCoV-229E served to stimulate the cells.

Sequenced here: CD4+ T cells from blood, cultured in vitro, sampled about 7 months after SARS-CoV-2 vaccination. This chain joins TRBV20-1 and TRBJ1-2, with 7 bases that match TRBD1. The TCR comes from a human donor who had recovered from COVID-19. The CDR3 protein is CSARGRGLPYGYTF. DNA for the CDR3: TGCAGTGCGAGGGGGCGGGGGTTGCCCTATGGCTACACCTTC.